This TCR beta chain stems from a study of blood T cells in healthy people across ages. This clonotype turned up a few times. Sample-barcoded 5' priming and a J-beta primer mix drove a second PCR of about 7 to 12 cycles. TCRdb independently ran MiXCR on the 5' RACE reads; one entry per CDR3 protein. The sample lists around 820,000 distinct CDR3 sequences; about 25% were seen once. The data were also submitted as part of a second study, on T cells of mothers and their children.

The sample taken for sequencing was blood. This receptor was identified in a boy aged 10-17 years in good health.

CDR3 coding DNA: TGCGCCAGCAGCCAAGGAGGGCTAGACTACGAGCAGTACTTC. Residues: CASSQGGLDYEQYF. V usage is TRBV4-3 and J usage is TRBJ2-7; perhaps TRBD2 as D (5 bases). V was trimmed by 1 base and J by 3 bases, leaving 10 bases between them. CDR1 is LGHNA and CDR2 is YSLEER in the germline V gene. CDR3 size: 14 residues.